The 15 T cell receptor beta chains in this list originate from one sample, sequenced in a study of T cell clonotyping in hematopoietic cell transplantation. Stated time point: recipient sample about 28 days before transplant, after cytoreduction. Data came from immunoSEQ multiplex PCR; TCRdb stores just in-frame clones and leaves some out. Among roughly 40,000 clones listed, 85% were seen once. Sequencing used peripheral blood mononuclear cells, obtained before stem cell transplant. The source is a man between 60 and 75 years old with acute myeloid leukemia. Some clones in this sample may be carry-over from other donors' samples.

The rearrangement joins TRBV6-4 to TRBJ1-5; the D gene is possibly TRBD1 (5 bases). CDR1 is MRHNA, CDR2 SNTAGT, per germline. The CDR3 is made up of 21 amino acids. V was pared by 2 bases and J by 1 base, with 27 bases between. As DNA, the CDR3 is TGTGCCAGCAGTGACCACCAATCATATAAGCTGGGGCTGGGCAGCAATCAGCCCCAGCATTTT. Residues: CASSDHQSYKLGLGSNQPQHF.

The J gene is TRBJ2-5, the V gene TRBV5-4, with TRBD2 matching over 12 bases. CDR1 is SGHNT, CDR2 YYREEE, per germline (reference sequence). This CDR3 has 13 amino acids. Germline trimming cut 1 base from V and 13 bases from J; bases unmatched to any gene: 5. The CDR3 sequence: CASSLTSGGSLYF. As DNA, the CDR3 is TGTGCCAGCAGCTTGACTAGCGGGGGGTCCCTGTACTTC.

This chain connects TRBV4-1 to TRBJ2-5, with TRBD2 identical over 8 bases. CDR1 MGHRA and CDR2 YSYEKL come from the germline V gene. V was pared by 1 base and J by 4 bases, with 14 bases of the junction left unmatched. The CDR3 runs to 18 residues. In DNA form, the CDR3 reads TGCGCCAGCAGCCAAGCCCCAGCGGGGGAGACAAAGAGAGAGACCCAGTACTTC. Residues: CASSQAPAGETKRETQYF.

The V and J genes are TRBV4-3 and TRBJ1-5; the D gene is possibly TRBD1 (5 bases). The V end was cut by 1 base, the J end by 7 bases, with 17 bases between. The length of the CDR3 is 16 residues. From germline, CDR1 is LGHNA and CDR2 YSLEER. Written as DNA, the CDR3 is TGCGCCAGCAGCCAAGGCAGGGTCGGTATAGGACAGCCCCAGCATTTT. Protein sequence: CASSQGRVGIGQPQHF.

The chain couples TRBV7-2 to TRBJ1-1; no clear D. The CDR3 runs 15 residues. Germline V lookup: CDR1 SGHTA, CDR2 FQGNSA. Deletions cut 7 bases from V and 0 bases from J, with 15 bases between. The CDR3 DNA reads as TGTGCCAGCAAGTCACGCGAGGGCCTGAACACTGAAGCTTTCTTT. It translates to CASKSREGLNTEAFF.

The chain joins TRBV6-6 to TRBJ2-3; D possibly corresponds to TRBD2 (6 bases). Trimming cost V 2 bases and J 2 bases, with 14 bases left between them. Germline lookup yields CDR1 MNHNY and CDR2 SVGAGI (reference sequence). The CDR3 totals 16 residues. DNA for the CDR3: TGTGCCAGCAGTTACCAGGGCGGGAACTCCACAGATACGCAGTATTTT. It translates to CASSYQGGNSTDTQYF.

The chain recombines TRBV2 with TRBJ2-5, with D unresolved. The V gene's germline CDR1 is SNHLY and CDR2 FYNNEI. V lost 2 bases and J lost 4, with 14 bases in between. The CDR3 runs to 15 residues. CDR3: CASSEFGLHLETQYF. CDR3 nucleotides: TGTGCCAGCAGTGAATTCGGCCTACACTTAGAGACCCAGTACTTC.

V usage is TRBV10-3 and J usage is TRBJ1-6; D unresolved. Trimming removed 0 bases at V and 6 bases at J, with 12 bases between. This CDR3 comprises 16 residues. Germline V gene sequence: CDR1 ENHRY, CDR2 SYGVKD. This CDR3 reads CAISESVGIGNSPLHF. CDR3 nucleotide sequence: TGTGCCATCAGTGAGTCGGTGGGAATCGGTAATTCACCCCTCCACTTT.

The chain uses TRBV5-1 and TRBJ2-2; TRBD1 aligns across 10 bases. There are 15 residues in the CDR3. Per the germline V gene, CDR1 is SGHRS and CDR2 is YFSETQ. Germline trimming cut 4 bases from V and 4 bases from J; bases unmatched to any gene: 4. The CDR3 coding sequence is TGCGCCAGCAGCACGACAGGGGGCCTCACCGGGGAGCTGTTTTTT. Encoded protein: CASSTTGGLTGELFF.

CDR3 nucleotide sequence: TGTGCCAGCAGCGTAGGGGGGCAAGGGGGAACCTACGAGCAGTACTTC. Protein: CASSVGGQGGTYEQYF. The chain combines TRBV9 with TRBJ2-7; TRBD1 is a possible D gene (6 bases). CDR1 is SGDLS, CDR2 YYNGEE, per germline. With 0 bases removed from V and 2 bases from J, the gap between germline ends came to 15 bases. The CDR3 is 16 amino acids.

The J gene is TRBJ1-1, the V gene TRBV4-1; D gene unclear. The ends were cut back, 1 base at V and 5 bases at J, with 11 bases in the middle. The V gene's germline CDR1 is MGHRA and CDR2 YSYEKL. The CDR3 spans 14 residues. As DNA, the CDR3 is TGCGCCAGCAGCCAAGGCCTTCCGGAGACTGAAGCTTTCTTT. Translation gives CASSQGLPETEAFF.

V is TRBV4-2 and J is TRBJ1-6, with a tentative D call TRBD1 (6 bases). The V end lost 0 bases, the J end lost 3 bases, and 15 bases lay between the germline ends. The CDR3 is 18 amino acids. Looked up from germline, CDR1 is LGHNA and CDR2 is YNFKEQ. This CDR3 is CASSQDGLGQIYNSPLHF. The CDR3 DNA reads TGTGCCAGCAGCCAAGATGGCCTCGGACAGATCTATAATTCACCCCTCCACTTT.

The chain employs TRBV6-5 and TRBJ2-5, with TRBD1 matching 8 bases. The J segment lost 7 bases and the V segment lost 6 bases, leaving 7 bases of the junction unmatched. Germline CDR1 is MNHEY and CDR2 is SVGAGI. This CDR3 has 13 residues. The CDR3: CASRNGQGGTQYF. The CDR3 DNA follows: TGTGCCAGCAGGAACGGACAGGGTGGGACCCAGTACTTC.

The chain couples TRBV7-9 to TRBJ1-2; D may be TRBD1 (6 bases). Germline-derived CDR1 and CDR2 are SEHNR and FQNEAQ (reference sequence). The V gene lost 1 base and the J gene lost 7 bases, with 10 bases spanning the gap. CDR3 length: 13 residues. This chain's CDR3 is CASSLDRDGGYTF. CDR3 nucleotides: TGTGCCAGCAGCTTAGACAGGGACGGTGGCTACACCTTC.

The rearrangement joins TRBV14 to TRBJ2-2, with 9 bases fitting TRBD1. This CDR3 has 15 amino acids. With V trimmed by 6 bases and J by 5 bases, 7 bases remained unmatched. Looked up from germline, CDR1 is SGHDN and CDR2 is FVKESK. The CDR3 is CASSRTGDGTGELFF. DNA for the CDR3: TGTGCCAGCAGTCGGACAGGGGATGGAACCGGGGAGCTGTTTTTT.